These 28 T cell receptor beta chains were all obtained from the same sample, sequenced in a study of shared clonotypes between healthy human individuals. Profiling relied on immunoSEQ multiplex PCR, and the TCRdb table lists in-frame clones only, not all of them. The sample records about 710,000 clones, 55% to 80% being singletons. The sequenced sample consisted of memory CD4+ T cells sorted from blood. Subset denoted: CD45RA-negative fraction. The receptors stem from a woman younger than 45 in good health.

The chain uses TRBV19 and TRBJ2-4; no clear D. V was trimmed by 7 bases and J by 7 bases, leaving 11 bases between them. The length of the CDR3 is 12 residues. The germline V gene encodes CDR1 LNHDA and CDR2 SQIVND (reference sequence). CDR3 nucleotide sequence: TGTGCCAGTATTGGGCAGTCGAACATTCAGTACTTC. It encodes CASIGQSNIQYF.

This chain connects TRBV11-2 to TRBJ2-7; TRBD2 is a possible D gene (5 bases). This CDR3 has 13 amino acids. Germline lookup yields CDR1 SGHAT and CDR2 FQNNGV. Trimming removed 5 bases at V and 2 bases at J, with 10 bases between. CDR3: CASSRGLTYEQYF. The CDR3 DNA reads TGTGCCAGCAGCCGCGGGCTGACCTACGAGCAGTACTTC. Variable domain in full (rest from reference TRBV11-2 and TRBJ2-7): EAGVAQSPRYKIIEKRQSVAFWCNPISGHATLYWYQQILGQGPKLLIQFQNNGVVDDSQLPKDRFSAERLKGVDSTLKIQPAKLEDSAVYLCASSRGLTYEQYFGPGTRLTVT.

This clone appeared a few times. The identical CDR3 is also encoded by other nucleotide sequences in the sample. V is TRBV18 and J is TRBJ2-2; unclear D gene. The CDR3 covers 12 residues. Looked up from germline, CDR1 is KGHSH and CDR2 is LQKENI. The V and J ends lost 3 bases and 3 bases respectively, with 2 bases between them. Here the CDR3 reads CASSPDTGELFF. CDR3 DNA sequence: TGTGCCAGCTCACCCGACACCGGGGAGCTGTTTTTT. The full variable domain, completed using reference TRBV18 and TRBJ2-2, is NAGVMQNPRHLVRRRGQEARLRCSPMKGHSHVYWYRQLPEEGLKFMVYLQKENIIDESGMPKERFSAEFPKEGPSILRIQQVVRGDSAAYFCASSPDTGELFFGEGSRLTVL.

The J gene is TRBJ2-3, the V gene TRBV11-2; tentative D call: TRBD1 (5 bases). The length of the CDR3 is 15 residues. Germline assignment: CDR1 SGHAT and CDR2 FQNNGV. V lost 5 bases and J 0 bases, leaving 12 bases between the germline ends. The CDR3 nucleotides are TGTGCCAGCAGCGCAGGGTATCTGAGCACAGATACGCAGTATTTT. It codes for CASSAGYLSTDTQYF.

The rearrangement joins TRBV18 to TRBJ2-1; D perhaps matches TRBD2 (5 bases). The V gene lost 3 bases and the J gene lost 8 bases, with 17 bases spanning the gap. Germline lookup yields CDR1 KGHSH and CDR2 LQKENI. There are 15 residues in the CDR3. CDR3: CASSPERVWSYEQFF. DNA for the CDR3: TGTGCCAGCTCACCTGAGAGGGTTTGGTCGTATGAGCAGTTCTTC.

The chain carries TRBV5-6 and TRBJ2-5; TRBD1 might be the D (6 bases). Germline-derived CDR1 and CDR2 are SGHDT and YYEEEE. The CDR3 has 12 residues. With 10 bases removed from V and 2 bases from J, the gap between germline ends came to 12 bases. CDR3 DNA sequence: TGTGCCTGCCGGGACAAACAAGAGACCCAGTACTTC. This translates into CACRDKQETQYF.

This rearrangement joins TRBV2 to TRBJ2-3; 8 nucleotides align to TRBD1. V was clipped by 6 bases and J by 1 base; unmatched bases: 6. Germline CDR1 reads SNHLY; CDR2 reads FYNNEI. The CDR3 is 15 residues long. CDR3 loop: CASRRTGSGTDTQYF. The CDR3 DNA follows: TGTGCCAGCAGGAGGACAGGGTCTGGCACAGATACGCAGTATTTT.

The CDR3 DNA is TGTGCCAGCAGCCCAAAGACTGATAACTATGGCTACACCTTC. Translation: CASSPKTDNYGYTF. The gene calls are TRBV4-2 and TRBJ1-2; D call uncertain. The CDR3 has 14 residues. Germline lookup yields CDR1 LGHNA and CDR2 YNFKEQ. Trimming stripped 4 bases from V and 1 base from J, with 10 bases between.

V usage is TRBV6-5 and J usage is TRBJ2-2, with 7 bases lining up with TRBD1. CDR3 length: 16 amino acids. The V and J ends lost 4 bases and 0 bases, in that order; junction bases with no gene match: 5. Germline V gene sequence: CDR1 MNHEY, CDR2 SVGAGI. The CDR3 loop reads CASSSQGPANTGELFF. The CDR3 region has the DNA TGTGCCAGCAGTTCACAGGGGCCCGCGAACACCGGGGAGCTGTTTTTT.

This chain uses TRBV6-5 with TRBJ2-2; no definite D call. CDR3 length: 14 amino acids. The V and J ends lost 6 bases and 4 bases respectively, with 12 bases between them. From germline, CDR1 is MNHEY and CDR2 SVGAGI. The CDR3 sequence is CASRRIEFTGELFF. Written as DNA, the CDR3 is TGTGCCAGCAGGCGCATAGAGTTCACCGGGGAGCTGTTTTTT.

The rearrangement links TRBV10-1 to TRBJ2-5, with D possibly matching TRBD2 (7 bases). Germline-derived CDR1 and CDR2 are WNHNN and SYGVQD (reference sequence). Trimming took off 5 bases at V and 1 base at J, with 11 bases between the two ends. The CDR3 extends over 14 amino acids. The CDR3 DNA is TGCGCCAGCAGTAGAGGGGGGGGCCAAGAGACCCAGTACTTC. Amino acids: CASSRGGGQETQYF.

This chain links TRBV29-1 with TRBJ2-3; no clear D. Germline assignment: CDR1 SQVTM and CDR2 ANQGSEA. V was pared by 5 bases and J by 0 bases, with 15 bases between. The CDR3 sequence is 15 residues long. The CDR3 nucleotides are TGCAGCGTTCCGCTTCCACCCGGGAGCACAGATACGCAGTATTTT. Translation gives CSVPLPPGSTDTQYF.

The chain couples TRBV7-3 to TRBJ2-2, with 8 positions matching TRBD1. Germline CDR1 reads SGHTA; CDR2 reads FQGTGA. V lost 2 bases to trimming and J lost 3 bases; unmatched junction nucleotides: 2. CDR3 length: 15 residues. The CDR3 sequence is CASSLQGADTGELFF. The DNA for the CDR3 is TGTGCCAGCAGCTTACAGGGGGCGGACACCGGGGAGCTGTTTTTT. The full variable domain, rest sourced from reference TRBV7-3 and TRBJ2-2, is GAGVSQTPSNKVTEKGKYVELRCDPISGHTALYWYRQSLGQGPEFLIYFQGTGAADDSGLPNDRFFAVRPEGSVSTLKIQRTERGDSAVYLCASSLQGADTGELFFGEGSRLTVL.

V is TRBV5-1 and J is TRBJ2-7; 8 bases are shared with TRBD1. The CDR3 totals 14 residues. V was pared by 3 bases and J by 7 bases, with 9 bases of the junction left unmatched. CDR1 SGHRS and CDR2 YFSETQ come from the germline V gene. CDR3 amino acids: CASSSWTGNLEQYF. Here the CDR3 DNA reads TGCGCCAGCAGCTCCTGGACAGGGAATTTGGAGCAGTACTTC.

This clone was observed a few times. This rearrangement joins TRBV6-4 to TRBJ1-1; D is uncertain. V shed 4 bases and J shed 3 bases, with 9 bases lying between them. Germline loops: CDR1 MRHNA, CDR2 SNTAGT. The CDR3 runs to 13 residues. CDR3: CASSVEGHTEAFF. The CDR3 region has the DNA TGTGCCAGCAGTGTCGAGGGCCACACTGAAGCTTTCTTT.

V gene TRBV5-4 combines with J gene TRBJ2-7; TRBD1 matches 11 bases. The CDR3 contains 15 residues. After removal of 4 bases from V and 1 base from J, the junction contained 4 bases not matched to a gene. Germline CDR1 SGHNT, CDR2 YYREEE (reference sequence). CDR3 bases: TGTGCCAGCAGCCGACGGGACAGGGGGTCCTACGAGCAGTACTTC. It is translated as CASSRRDRGSYEQYF. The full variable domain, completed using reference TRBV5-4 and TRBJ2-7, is ETGVTQSPTHLIKTRGQQVTLRCSSQSGHNTVSWYQQALGQGPQFIFQYYREEENGRGNFPPRFSGLQFPNYSSELNVNALELDDSALYLCASSRRDRGSYEQYFGPGTRLTVT.

This CDR3 reads CASSVSGTFTGELFF. The CDR3, as DNA: TGTGCCAGCAGCGTCAGCGGGACTTTCACCGGGGAGCTGTTTTTT. The rearrangement links TRBV9 to TRBJ2-2, with 7 nucleotides matching TRBD2. The V segment lost 2 bases and the J segment 4 bases; nucleotides outside the gene matches: 5. This CDR3 has 15 amino acids. Germline values: CDR1 SGDLS, CDR2 YYNGEE.

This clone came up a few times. The CDR3: CASGLAGEHEQFF. The CDR3 DNA reads TGTGCCAGCGGCCTAGCGGGAGAACATGAGCAGTTCTTC. This rearrangement joins TRBV14 to TRBJ2-1; 10 nucleotides align to TRBD2. The CDR3 loop spans 13 amino acids. The junction had 6 bases not matched to a gene; V was cut back by 8 bases and J by 8 bases. Germline V gives CDR1 SGHDN, CDR2 FVKESK.

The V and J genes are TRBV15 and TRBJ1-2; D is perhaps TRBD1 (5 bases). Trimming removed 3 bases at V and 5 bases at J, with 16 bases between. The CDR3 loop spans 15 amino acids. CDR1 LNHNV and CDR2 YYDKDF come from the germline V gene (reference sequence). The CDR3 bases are TGTGCCACCAGCAGTCGCGAAGACAGACTATATGGCTACACCTTC. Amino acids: CATSSREDRLYGYTF.

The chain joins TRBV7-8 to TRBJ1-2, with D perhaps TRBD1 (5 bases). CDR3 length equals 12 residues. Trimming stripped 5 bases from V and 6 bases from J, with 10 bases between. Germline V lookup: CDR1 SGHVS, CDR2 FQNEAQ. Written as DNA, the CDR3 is TGTGCCAGCAGCCCCTGGGGGGATGGCTACACCTTC. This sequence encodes CASSPWGDGYTF.

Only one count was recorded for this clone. The CDR3, as DNA: TGTGCCAGCAGCCAACTAGACAGGGGGACTGGAAACACCATATATTTT. It is translated as CASSQLDRGTGNTIYF. V and J are TRBV4-2 and TRBJ1-3; 9 nucleotides match TRBD1. The germline CDR1 and CDR2 sequences are LGHNA and YNFKEQ. The CDR3 is 16 amino acids. Germline trimming cut 2 bases from V and 2 bases from J; bases unmatched to any gene: 4.

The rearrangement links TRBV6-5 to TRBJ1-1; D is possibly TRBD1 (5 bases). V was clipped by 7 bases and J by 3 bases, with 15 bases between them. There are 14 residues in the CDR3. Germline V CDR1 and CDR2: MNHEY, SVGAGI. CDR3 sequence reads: CASINRGVDTEAFF. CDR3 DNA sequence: TGTGCCAGCATCAACCGAGGGGTCGACACTGAAGCTTTCTTT.

The CDR3: CASSHRVAKNIQYF. The DNA of the CDR3 is TGTGCCAGCAGCCATCGGGTTGCCAAAAACATTCAGTACTTC. The V call is TRBV14, the J call TRBJ2-4; D gene unclear. The CDR3 loop spans 14 amino acids. V shed 3 bases and J shed 1 base, with 7 bases lying between them. Germline V gene sequence: CDR1 SGHDN, CDR2 FVKESK.

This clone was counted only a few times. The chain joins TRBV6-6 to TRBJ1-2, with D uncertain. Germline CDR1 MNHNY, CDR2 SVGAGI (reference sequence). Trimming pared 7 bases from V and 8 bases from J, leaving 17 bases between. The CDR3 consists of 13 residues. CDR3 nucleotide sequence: TGTGCCAGCACCCCGGCTGCTGGTTCCGGCTACACCTTC. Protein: CASTPAAGSGYTF.

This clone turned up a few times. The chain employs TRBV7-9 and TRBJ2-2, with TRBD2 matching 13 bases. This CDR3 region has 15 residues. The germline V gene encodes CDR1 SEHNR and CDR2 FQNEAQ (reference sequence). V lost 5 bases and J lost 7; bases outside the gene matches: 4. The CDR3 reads CASSTSGRASGELFF. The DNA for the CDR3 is TGTGCCAGCAGCACTAGCGGGAGGGCCAGCGGGGAGCTGTTTTTT.

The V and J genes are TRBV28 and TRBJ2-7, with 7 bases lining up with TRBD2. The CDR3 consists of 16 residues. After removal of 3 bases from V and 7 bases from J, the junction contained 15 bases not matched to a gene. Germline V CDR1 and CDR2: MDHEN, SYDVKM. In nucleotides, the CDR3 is TGTGCCAGCAGTTTTCTCTCGGCCGGGGGGTCTTGGGAGCAGTACTTC. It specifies CASSFLSAGGSWEQYF.

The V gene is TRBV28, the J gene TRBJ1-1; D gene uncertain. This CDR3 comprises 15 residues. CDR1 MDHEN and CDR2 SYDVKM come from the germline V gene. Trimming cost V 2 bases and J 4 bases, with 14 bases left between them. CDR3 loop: CASSLASNVGTEAFF. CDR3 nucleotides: TGTGCCAGCAGTTTAGCATCCAATGTGGGCACTGAAGCTTTCTTT.

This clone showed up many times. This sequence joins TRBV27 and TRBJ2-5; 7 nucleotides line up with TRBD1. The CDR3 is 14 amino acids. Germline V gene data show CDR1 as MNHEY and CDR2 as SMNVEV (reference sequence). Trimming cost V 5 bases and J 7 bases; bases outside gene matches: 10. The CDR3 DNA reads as TGTGCCAGCAGTCCATGGACAGGACGGGGGACCCAGTACTTC. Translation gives CASSPWTGRGTQYF.